One sample yielded the 17 T cell receptor beta chains listed below, sequenced in a study of T cells in Graves' hyperthyroidism and ophthalmopathy. TCR beta CDR3 sequences were amplified from RNA transcripts. RT-PCR in the first round (using the HTBI primer set) targeted the TCR CDR3. From the multiplex PCR reads, TCRdb called clonotypes with MiXCR, one entry per CDR3 protein. The table shows around 300,000 distinct CDR3 sequences, with approximately 20% occurring only once. The sample taken for sequencing was blood. Source of these receptors: a man aged 25 to 45 with Graves' ophthalmopathy.

V is TRBV2 and J is TRBJ2-5, with D possibly being TRBD2 (7 bases). The ends were cut back, 10 bases at V and 5 bases at J, with 11 bases in the middle. The CDR3 contains 11 residues. The germline CDR1 and CDR2 sequences are SNHLY and FYNNEI. As DNA, the CDR3 is TGTGCCACCCGGGGGGCGGAGACCCAGTACTTC. It specifies CATRGAETQYF.

J is TRBJ2-2 and V is TRBV6-5, with a possible D match to TRBD2 (5 bases). The V gene's germline CDR1 is MNHEY and CDR2 SVGAGI. CDR3 length: 15 amino acids. The V and J ends lost 3 bases and 0 bases respectively, with 8 bases between them. CDR3 nucleotide sequence: TGTGCCAGCAGTTATCTAGCCCCGAACACCGGGGAGCTGTTTTTT. Protein product: CASSYLAPNTGELFF.

In this sample, this clonotype turned up many times. The chain links TRBV27 to TRBJ2-3; weak D call: TRBD2 (6 bases). The length of the CDR3 is 15 residues. Germline CDR1 MNHEY, CDR2 SMNVEV (reference sequence). Deletions cut 7 bases from V and 2 bases from J, with 16 bases between. This CDR3 is CASTRDFTHTDTQYF. DNA for the CDR3: TGTGCCAGCACACGGGACTTTACCCACACAGATACGCAGTATTTT.

This clonotype was seen repeatedly, ten times or more. CDR3 residues: CASSLEGDGTEAFF. CDR3 bases: TGCGCCAGCAGCTTGGAAGGGGACGGCACTGAAGCTTTCTTT. The chain has TRBV5-1 and TRBJ1-1, with D possibly TRBD1 on 5 matching bases. Trimming pared 0 bases from V and 4 bases from J, leaving 10 bases between. Germline V gene sequence: CDR1 SGHRS, CDR2 YFSETQ. The CDR3 is 14 residues long.

This clonotype was seen more than once but under ten times. This chain links TRBV10-1 with TRBJ2-3; 7 bases align to TRBD1. Germline V gene sequence: CDR1 WNHNN, CDR2 SYGVQD (reference sequence). The CDR3 is 14 residues long. After removal of 2 bases from V and 2 bases from J, the junction contained 1 base not matched to a gene. The CDR3: CASSEGTATDTQYF. The CDR3 DNA is TGCGCCAGCAGTGAGGGGACAGCCACAGATACGCAGTATTTT.

Only a few counts were recorded for this clonotype. V usage is TRBV5-1 and J usage is TRBJ2-2; 9 bases align to TRBD1. The CDR3 is 17 amino acids. Germline loops: CDR1 SGHRS, CDR2 YFSETQ. Trimming took 3 bases from V and 5 from J; bases not matched to a gene: 11. CDR3 DNA sequence: TGCGCCAGCAGCTCGGCACCGGGGACAGGGAATACCGGGGAGCTGTTTTTT. It is translated as CASSSAPGTGNTGELFF.

This clonotype was counted many times. The rearrangement links TRBV5-1 to TRBJ1-1; D is ambiguous. The CDR3 consists of 14 residues. With 0 bases removed from V and 2 bases from J, the gap between germline ends came to 8 bases. The germline gives CDR1 SGHRS, CDR2 YFSETQ. CDR3 DNA: TGCGCCAGCAGCTTGGGGAGTGCTAACACTGAAGCTTTCTTT. Translating gives CASSLGSANTEAFF.

This chain joins TRBV2 and TRBJ2-7; D perhaps matches TRBD1 (6 bases). This CDR3 contains 15 residues. CDR1 is SNHLY and CDR2 is FYNNEI in the germline V gene. V was clipped by 6 bases and J by 6 bases, with 21 bases between them. CDR3 sequence (DNA): TGTGCCAGCAGATCCGGGACAATCCCCTCTGGCGAGCAGTACTTC. Protein sequence: CASRSGTIPSGEQYF. Full variable domain (missing parts from reference TRBV2 and TRBJ2-7): EPEVTQTPSHQVTQMGQEVILRCVPISNHLYFYWYRQILGQKVEFLVSFYNNEISEKSEIFDDQFSVERPDGSNFTLKIRSTKLEDSAMYFCASRSGTIPSGEQYFGPGTRLTVT.

In the case of this clonotype: This may arise from a read error, as a much more abundant clone is one base away. The chain links TRBV11-3 to TRBJ1-1, with a tentative D call TRBD1 (6 bases). CDR1 is SGHNT, CDR2 YENEEA, per germline. This CDR3 comprises 16 residues. CDR3 DNA sequence: TGTGCCAACAGCTTAGATCGGGGCAGGGGAGACACTGAAGCTTTCTTT. It encodes CANSLDRGRGDTEAFF.

J is TRBJ2-1 and V is TRBV25-1; D possibly corresponds to TRBD2 (7 bases). The length of the CDR3 is 17 residues. Trimming stripped 1 base from V and 6 bases from J, with 19 bases between. Germline V gene data show CDR1 as MGHDK and CDR2 as SYGVNS. The CDR3 loop is CASSELLLLGGGNEQFF. CDR3 DNA: TGTGCCAGCAGTGAATTATTGCTCTTGGGAGGGGGCAATGAGCAGTTCTTC.

This clonotype was seen only a few times. The rearrangement joins TRBV5-6 to TRBJ2-1, with 13 bases aligning to TRBD2. CDR1 and CDR2 from the germline V gene are SGHDT and YYEEEE. This CDR3 comprises 15 residues. V trimming: 4 bases; J trimming: 7 bases; junction bases outside the gene matches: 5. The DNA of the CDR3 is TGTGCCAGCAGCGCGTGGACTAGCGGGAGAAATGAGCAGTTCTTC. It is translated as CASSAWTSGRNEQFF.

The chain links TRBV19 to TRBJ1-1, with 9 bases aligning to TRBD1. V was pared by 5 bases and J by 3 bases, with 4 bases of the junction left unmatched. This CDR3 has 14 residues. Per germline, CDR1 LNHDA and CDR2 SQIVND (reference sequence). The CDR3 here is CASSVRDRDTEAFF. The CDR3 DNA is TGTGCCAGTAGTGTCCGGGACAGGGACACTGAAGCTTTCTTT.

The chain is built from TRBV7-9 and TRBJ2-5; the match to TRBD2 covers 7 bases. The CDR3 is 16 residues long. With 2 bases clipped from V and 5 bases from J, the junction kept 11 bases outside the gene matches. Germline-derived CDR1 and CDR2 are SEHNR and FQNEAQ (reference sequence). The CDR3 DNA follows: TGTGCCAGCAGCTTAAACGGGAGGTCTTTTCGGGAGACCCAGTACTTC. This translates into CASSLNGRSFRETQYF.

This clonotype was seen only a few times. This rearrangement joins TRBV14 to TRBJ1-2; TRBD1 might be the D (5 bases). Trimming shortened V by 4 bases and J by 4 bases, and 10 bases separated the two germline ends. This CDR3 has 13 residues. Germline V CDR1 and CDR2: SGHDN, FVKESK. The CDR3 region is CASSLRGSYGYTF. CDR3 in DNA: TGTGCCAGCAGCCTCCGGGGGAGCTATGGCTACACCTTC.

This clonotype came up many times. This chain uses TRBV18 with TRBJ1-1; D gene ambiguous. This CDR3 is built from 14 residues. V was cut by 4 bases and J by 4 bases, with 13 bases left in between. Germline loops: CDR1 KGHSH, CDR2 LQKENI. The CDR3 loop is CASSLPGRGTEAFF. The CDR3, as DNA: TGTGCCAGCTCACTACCGGGCCGCGGCACTGAAGCTTTCTTT.

The chain combines TRBV4-1 with TRBJ2-7; D is ambiguous. Trimming stripped 1 base from V and 7 bases from J, with 17 bases between. Germline V CDR1 and CDR2: MGHRA, YSYEKL. The CDR3 loop spans 15 amino acids. CDR3 nucleotides: TGCGCCAGCAGCCAAGTGGTAATGGCCAGTACGGAGCAGTACTTC. Protein sequence: CASSQVVMASTEQYF.

In its sample, this clonotype was seen a few times. The rearrangement joins TRBV5-1 to TRBJ1-4; tentatively, D is TRBD1 (5 bases). Trimming removed 2 bases from V and 2 bases from J, with 10 bases in between. Per germline, CDR1 SGHRS and CDR2 YFSETQ. The CDR3 length is 15 residues. The CDR3, as DNA: TGCGCCAGCAGCTTTGCTAGGGGCACTAATGAAAAACTGTTTTTT. Protein: CASSFARGTNEKLFF.